This T cell receptor (beta chain) was identified in a study of metastatic and nonmetastatic thyroid tumors. About the research overall: Across peripheral blood and tumor or nodule tissue samples taken from malignant and benign thyroid patients, the repertoires were compared with one another.

Authors' processing steps: A distant-metastasis classifier for papillary thyroid cancer was built using CDR3 differences across clinicopathological groups. TCRdb re-processed the PCR reads through MiXCR. TCRdb, not the authors, supplied the V and J calls. The sample holds some 22,000 clones, roughly 9.7% seen once. Germline CDR1 and CDR2: SEHNR and FQNEAQ (reference sequence). The CDR3 spans 15 residues. Unmatched junction bases numbered 2, after V lost 2 bases and J lost 2 bases. No patient received treatment before thyroid surgery. This clone was seen at least ten times. The sequenced material came from blood. The V call is TRBV7-9, the J call TRBJ1-4; 7 bases line up with TRBD1. The origin of this receptor is a female donor with papillary thyroid cancer or a benign thyroid nodule (not recorded which). Some clones in this sample may be carry-over from other donors' samples. The CDR3 sequence is CASSLRGRTNEKLFF. In nucleotides, the CDR3 is TGTGCCAGCAGCTTAAGGGGGCGGACTAATGAAAAACTGTTTTTT.